The 19 T cell receptor beta chains presented below share a single source sample, sequenced in a study of blood T cell repertoires in COVID-19. TCRdb's table, derived via immunoSEQ multiplex PCR, lists solely in-frame clones and lacks some. There are 210,000 or so clones in the sample; around 89% occur only once, and less than 0.7% lies in the top ten. Sequences were obtained from peripheral blood. The receptors derive from a man aged 50-60 years with acute or convalescent COVID-19.

As DNA, the CDR3 is TGTGCCAGCAGTTTTGCGGGGGACACTGAAGCTTTCTTT. Amino acid sequence: CASSFAGDTEAFF. This rearrangement joins TRBV12-3 or TRBV12-4 to TRBJ1-1; D possibly corresponds to TRBD1 (5 bases). The CDR3 loop spans 13 amino acids. Trimming removed 3 bases at V and 3 bases at J, with 8 bases between.

The V gene is TRBV6-5, the J gene TRBJ2-7, with D perhaps TRBD1 (6 bases). V lost 7 bases and J lost 2, with 12 bases in between. This CDR3 contains 13 residues. CDR1 and CDR2 from the germline V gene are MNHEY and SVGAGI. The CDR3 protein is CASTIEGAYEQYF. CDR3 coding DNA: TGTGCCAGCACTATTGAGGGGGCCTACGAGCAGTACTTC.

The rearrangement uses TRBV28 and TRBJ1-5; D remains unclear. The CDR3 spans 11 residues. Per the germline V gene, CDR1 is MDHEN and CDR2 is SYDVKM. With 6 bases removed from V and 3 bases from J, the gap between germline ends came to 3 bases. In DNA, the CDR3 is TGTGCCAGCAGGGCCAATCAGCCCCAGCATTTT. It is translated as CASRANQPQHF.

J is TRBJ2-2 and V is TRBV30; TRBD1 might be the D (5 bases). The CDR3 runs 16 residues. V gave up 1 base and J gave up 4 bases, with 16 bases separating them. Germline lookup yields CDR1 GTSNPN and CDR2 SVGIG (reference sequence). The CDR3 is CAWSGYQGLGTGELFF. The DNA of the CDR3 is TGTGCCTGGAGTGGGTATCAGGGATTGGGCACCGGGGAGCTGTTTTTT.

The chain employs TRBV19 and TRBJ2-3; TRBD2 aligns across 8 bases. The CDR3 sequence is 17 residues long. The V gene's germline CDR1 is LNHDA and CDR2 SQIVND (reference sequence). V dropped 4 bases and J dropped 4; count of bases not matched to a gene: 13. The CDR3 here is CASSKAPGTSIADTQYF. CDR3 coding DNA: TGTGCCAGTAGTAAGGCCCCCGGGACTAGTATCGCAGATACGCAGTATTTT.

The chain has TRBV21-1 and TRBJ2-2; TRBD2, as called in the table, went unchecked against the DNA. TRBV21-1 is a known pseudogene. The CDR3 contains 16 residues. Written as DNA, the CDR3 is TGTGCCAGCAGCCACCCAGGGGACTATGGCACCGGGGAGCTGTTTTTT. Amino acid sequence: CASSHPGDYGTGELFF.

V and J are TRBV2 and TRBJ1-5, with D maybe TRBD1 (6 bases). Trimming cost V 7 bases and J 2 bases, with 9 bases left between them. The length of the CDR3 is 13 residues. CDR1 and CDR2 from the germline V gene are SNHLY and FYNNEI. CDR3 residues: CASNRERNQPQHF. Written as DNA, the CDR3 is TGTGCCAGCAACAGGGAACGCAATCAGCCCCAGCATTTT. The full variable domain, rest sourced from reference TRBV2 and TRBJ1-5, is EPEVTQTPSHQVTQMGQEVILRCVPISNHLYFYWYRQILGQKVEFLVSFYNNEISEKSEIFDDQFSVERPDGSNFTLKIRSTKLEDSAMYFCASNRERNQPQHFGDGTRLSIL.

The chain has TRBV14 and TRBJ1-2; D perhaps matches TRBD1 (5 bases). The CDR3 consists of 16 residues. The germline V gene encodes CDR1 SGHDN and CDR2 FVKESK. V lost 5 bases and J 4 bases, leaving 20 bases between the germline ends. The CDR3 nucleotides are TGTGCCAGCAGCAAGGGGCCGGGAGCTGGGATCTATGGCTACACCTTC. Translation gives CASSKGPGAGIYGYTF. Full variable domain (rest looked up from reference TRBV14 and TRBJ1-2): EAGVTQFPSHSVIEKGQTVTLRCDPISGHDNLYWYRRVMGKEIKFLLHFVKESKQDESGMPNNRFLAERTGGTYSTLKVQPAELEDSGVYFCASSKGPGAGIYGYTFGSGTRLTVV.

This clone showed up just once. The same CDR3 also results from other DNA sequences found in this sample. This rearrangement joins TRBV28 to TRBJ2-3; 9 bases are a match to TRBD2. CDR3 length: 16 amino acids. J lost 2 bases, V lost 2 bases, and 5 bases had no gene match. The V gene's germline CDR1 is MDHEN and CDR2 SYDVKM. The CDR3 sequence: CASSLVGLASTDTQYF. CDR3 in DNA: TGTGCCAGCAGTTTAGTGGGACTAGCTTCCACAGATACGCAGTATTTT.

The rearrangement joins TRBV5-5 to TRBJ2-4; 7 bases line up with TRBD1. The CDR3 runs 14 residues. Per germline, CDR1 SGHKS and CDR2 YYEKEE (reference sequence). Unmatched junction bases numbered 7, after V lost 2 bases and J lost 8 bases. The CDR3 is CASSLPGQFDIQYF. The CDR3 DNA reads as TGTGCCAGCAGCTTACCGGGACAGTTCGACATTCAGTACTTC. The whole variable domain, filled in from reference TRBV5-5 and TRBJ2-4, reads DAGVTQSPTHLIKTRGQQVTLRCSPISGHKSVSWYQQVLGQGPQFIFQYYEKEERGRGNFPDRFSARQFPNYSSELNVNALLLGDSALYLCASSLPGQFDIQYFGAGTRLSVL.

The rearrangement joins TRBV6-2 or TRBV6-3 to TRBJ2-3, with a tentative D call TRBD2 (5 bases). Germline CDR1 and CDR2: MNHEY and SVGEGT. CDR3 size: 15 residues. V was pared by 3 bases and J by 1 base, with 11 bases between. The CDR3 region is CASSYIRTRTDTQYF. In nucleotides, the CDR3 is TGTGCCAGCAGTTATATAAGGACTCGCACAGATACGCAGTATTTT.

This rearrangement joins TRBV27 to TRBJ2-1, with D possibly TRBD2 on 5 matching bases. The germline V gene encodes CDR1 MNHEY and CDR2 SMNVEV (reference sequence). V lost 5 bases to trimming and J lost 9 bases, with 11 bases between them. The CDR3 is made up of 12 amino acids. CDR3 protein: CASSRNAGEQFF. CDR3 nucleotide sequence: TGTGCCAGCAGTAGGAACGCGGGTGAGCAGTTCTTC.

The rearrangement joins TRBV4-3 to TRBJ2-2; D unclear. The V end lost 1 base, the J end lost 5 bases, and 11 bases lay between the germline ends. This CDR3 is 15 amino acids long. Looked up from germline, CDR1 is LGHNA and CDR2 is YSLEER. CDR3 in amino acids: CASSQGGFGTGELFF. The CDR3 nucleotides are TGCGCCAGCAGCCAAGGAGGATTTGGAACCGGGGAGCTGTTTTTT.

This clone showed up just once. The V gene is TRBV3-1 (or the pseudogene TRBV3-2), the J gene TRBJ1-2, with TRBD1 as a possible D gene (6 bases). Germline V CDR1 and CDR2: LGHDT, YNNKEL (reference sequence). The germline V and J ends were trimmed by 4 bases and 8 bases, with 20 bases remaining between them. The CDR3 runs 15 residues. The chain's CDR3 is CASSPSVAGARGYTF. Here the CDR3 DNA reads TGTGCCAGCAGCCCAAGTGTGGCAGGGGCGCGGGGCTACACCTTC.

For the CDR3, the DNA is TGTGCCAGCAGCGTAGGGGGCACGCTCCAACCCGGTAAACTGTTTTTT. Amino acids: CASSVGGTLQPGKLFF. The J gene is TRBJ1-4, the V gene TRBV9; D might be TRBD1 (5 bases). The germline V and J ends were trimmed by 0 bases and 11 bases, with 20 bases remaining between them. Looked up from germline, CDR1 is SGDLS and CDR2 is YYNGEE. This CDR3 spans 16 amino acids.

This clone occurred once. The V call is TRBV19, the J call TRBJ1-2; tentative D call: TRBD1 (6 bases). This CDR3 is built from 15 residues. CDR1 and CDR2 from the germline V gene are LNHDA and SQIVND (reference sequence). Trimming shortened V by 1 base and J by 2 bases, and 11 bases separated the two germline ends. The CDR3 sequence is CASSIGRTDNYGYTF. CDR3 in DNA: TGTGCCAGTAGTATAGGGCGGACAGACAACTATGGCTACACCTTC.

This chain links TRBV29-1 with TRBJ2-7; D possibly corresponds to TRBD1 (6 bases). Germline V gene lookup returns CDR1 SQVTM and CDR2 ANQGSEA. CDR3 length: 13 amino acids. Between the trimmed V and J ends, which lost 7 bases and 6 bases, there was a span of 19 bases. The CDR3 is CSAQRTEAGEQYF. The CDR3 nucleotides are TGCAGCGCCCAAAGGACAGAGGCCGGCGAGCAGTACTTC.

About this clone: The same CDR3 can be traced to other DNA sequences in this sample. V is TRBV5-6 and J is TRBJ2-1; D is perhaps TRBD2 (5 bases). Germline V gene lookup returns CDR1 SGHDT and CDR2 YYEEEE. The CDR3 covers 13 residues. Trimming shortened V by 4 bases and J by 4 bases, and 9 bases separated the two germline ends. For the CDR3, the DNA is TGTGCCAGCAGCCTGGGAGTGTACAATGAGCAGTTCTTC. Translating gives CASSLGVYNEQFF.

V is TRBV5-5 and J is TRBJ2-7; TRBD1 matches 8 bases. V was clipped by 3 bases and J by 2 bases; unmatched bases: 4. CDR3 length: 14 residues. Germline V gene sequence: CDR1 SGHKS, CDR2 YYEKEE (reference sequence). The CDR3 nucleotides are TGTGCCAGCAGCTGGGGACAGGAAACCTACGAGCAGTACGTC. Protein sequence: CASSWGQETYEQYV.